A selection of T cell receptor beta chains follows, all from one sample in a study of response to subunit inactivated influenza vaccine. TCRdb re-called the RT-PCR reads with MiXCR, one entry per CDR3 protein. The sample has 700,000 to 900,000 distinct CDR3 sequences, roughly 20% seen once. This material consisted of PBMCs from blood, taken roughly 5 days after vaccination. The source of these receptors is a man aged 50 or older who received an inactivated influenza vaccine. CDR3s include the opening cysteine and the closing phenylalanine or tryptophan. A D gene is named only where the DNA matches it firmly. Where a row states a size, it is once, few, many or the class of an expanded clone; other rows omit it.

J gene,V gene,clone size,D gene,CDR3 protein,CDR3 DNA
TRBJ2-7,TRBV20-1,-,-,CSASPAWYEQYF,TGCAGTGCTAGCCCAGCGTGGTACGAGCAGTACTTC
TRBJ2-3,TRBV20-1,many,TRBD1,CSAHPPGDSDTDTQYF,TGCAGTGCTCACCCCCCAGGGGACAGCGACACAGATACGCAGTATTTT
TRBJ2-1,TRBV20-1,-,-,CSARDGGNEQFF,TGCAGTGCTAGAGATGGGGGGAATGAGCAGTTCTTC
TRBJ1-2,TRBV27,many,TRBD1,CASSRHQGQGAYGYTF,TGTGCCAGCAGTCGACACCAGGGACAGGGGGCATATGGCTACACCTTC
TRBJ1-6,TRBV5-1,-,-,CASSLGFVGYNSPLHF,TGCGCCAGCAGCTTGGGTTTCGTGGGATATAATTCACCCCTCCACTTT
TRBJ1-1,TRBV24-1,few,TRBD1,CATSDYRGTEAFF,TGTGCCACCAGTGATTACAGGGGGACTGAAGCTTTCTTT
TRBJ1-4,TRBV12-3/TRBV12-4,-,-,CASSLGKLGEKLFF,TGTGCCAGCAGTTTAGGGAAGTTGGGGGAAAAACTGTTTTTT
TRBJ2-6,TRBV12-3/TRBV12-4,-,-,CTSIRSGTRFSGANVLTF,TGTACCAGCATCCGGTCGGGGACTCGCTTCTCTGGGGCCAACGTCCTGACTTTC
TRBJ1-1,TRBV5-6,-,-,CASSLVSSGGGTEAFF,TGTGCCAGCAGCTTGGTAAGCTCTGGGGGCGGTACTGAAGCTTTCTTT
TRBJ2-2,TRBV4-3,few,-,CASSQSDAGNTGELFF,TGCGCCAGCAGCCAATCAGACGCAGGTAACACCGGGGAGCTGTTTTTT
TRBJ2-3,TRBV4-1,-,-,CASSQGWASGTDTQYF,TGCGCCAGCAGCCAAGGGTGGGCTAGCGGCACAGATACGCAGTATTTT
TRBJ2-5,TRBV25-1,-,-,CASSERLGEQETQYF,TGTGCCAGCAGTGAAAGGCTCGGGGAGCAAGAGACCCAGTACTTC
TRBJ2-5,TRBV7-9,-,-,CASRQGDRQETQYF,TGTGCCAGCAGGCAGGGCGACCGACAAGAGACCCAGTACTTC
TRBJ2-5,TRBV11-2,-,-,CASSLGGVAETQYF,TGTGCCAGCAGCTTAGGGGGGGTAGCGGAGACCCAGTACTTC
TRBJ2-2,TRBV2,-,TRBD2,CASTTSGYTGELFF,TGTGCCAGTACCACTAGCGGGTACACCGGGGAGCTGTTTTTT
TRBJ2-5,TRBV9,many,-,CASAGTYQETQYF,TGTGCCAGCGCGGGAACATATCAAGAGACCCAGTACTTC
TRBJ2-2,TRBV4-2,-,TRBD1,CASSQELLGQIGGELFF,TGTGCCAGCAGCCAAGAATTACTGGGACAGATCGGCGGGGAGCTGTTTTTT
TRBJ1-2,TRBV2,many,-,CASRVLTPGYGYTF,TGTGCCAGCAGAGTACTGACGCCGGGCTATGGCTACACCTTC
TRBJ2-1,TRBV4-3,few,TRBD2,CASSQESASGSRYEQFF,TGCGCCAGCAGCCAAGAAAGTGCTAGCGGGAGTAGGTATGAGCAGTTCTTC
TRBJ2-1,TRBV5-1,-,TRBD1,CASSRDRGPRGYNEQFF,TGCGCCAGCAGCCGGGACAGGGGGCCCAGGGGGTACAATGAGCAGTTCTTC
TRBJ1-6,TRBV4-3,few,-,CASSPSGTGTSPLHF,TGCGCCAGCAGCCCGTCCGGAACAGGCACTTCACCCCTCCACTTT
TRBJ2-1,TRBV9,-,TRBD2,CASSVGAGGVNNEQFF,TGTGCCAGCAGCGTGGGAGCGGGGGGCGTAAACAATGAGCAGTTCTTC
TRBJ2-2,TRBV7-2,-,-,CASSGRLGGNTGELFF,TGTGCCAGCAGCGGACGGCTGGGAGGGAACACCGGGGAGCTGTTTTTT
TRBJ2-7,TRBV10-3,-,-,CAISTETSSYEQYF,TGTGCCATCTCCACCGAAACGAGCTCCTACGAGCAGTACTTC
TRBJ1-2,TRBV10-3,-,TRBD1,CAISESQQGAYGYTF,TGTGCCATCAGTGAGTCGCAGCAGGGGGCGTATGGCTACACCTTC
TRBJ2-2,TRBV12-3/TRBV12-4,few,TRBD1,CASSSGGSTGELFF,TGTGCCAGCAGTTCAGGGGGTAGCACCGGGGAGCTGTTTTTT
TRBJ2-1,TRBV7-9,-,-,CASSQIPGNEQFF,TGTGCCAGCAGCCAAATCCCGGGGAATGAGCAGTTCTTC
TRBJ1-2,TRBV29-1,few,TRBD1,CSVGQGFYGYTF,TGCAGCGTCGGACAGGGGTTCTATGGCTACACCTTC
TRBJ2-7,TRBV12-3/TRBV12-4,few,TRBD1,CASSKGTVAYEQYF,TGTGCCAGCAGTAAGGGGACAGTCGCCTACGAGCAGTACTTC
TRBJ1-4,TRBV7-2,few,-,CASSLMGGSNEKLFF,TGTGCCAGCAGCTTAATGGGCGGATCTAATGAAAAACTGTTTTTT
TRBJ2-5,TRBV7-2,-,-,CASSVNMGETQYF,TGTGCCAGCAGCGTAAACATGGGCGAGACCCAGTACTTC
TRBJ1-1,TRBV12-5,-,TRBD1,CASGKGTGDTEAFF,TGTGCTAGTGGGAAAGGGACAGGGGACACTGAAGCTTTCTTT
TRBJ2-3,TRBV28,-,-,CASSLWGATDTQYF,TGTGCCAGCAGTTTATGGGGGGCCACAGATACGCAGTATTTT
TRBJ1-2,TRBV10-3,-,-,CAISESNRLIGYAAGYTF,TGTGCCATCAGTGAGTCTAACAGGTTGATAGGCTATGCCGCTGGCTACACCTTC
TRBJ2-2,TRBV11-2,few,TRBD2,CASSRGLAGAGNTGELFF,TGTGCCAGCAGCCGGGGACTAGCGGGGGCCGGGAACACCGGGGAGCTGTTTTTT
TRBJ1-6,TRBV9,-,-,CASSFSDSSNSPLHF,TGTGCCAGCAGCTTTTCGGACAGCTCTAATTCACCCCTCCACTTT
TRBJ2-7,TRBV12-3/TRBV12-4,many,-,CASSLRRSYEQYF,TGTGCCAGCAGTTTAAGACGGTCCTACGAGCAGTACTTC
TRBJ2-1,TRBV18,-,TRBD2,CASSPLAGGQDNEQFF,TGTGCCAGCTCACCCCTAGCGGGAGGGCAGGACAATGAGCAGTTCTTC
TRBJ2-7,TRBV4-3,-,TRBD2,CASSQGTSGTLGVYEQYF,TGCGCCAGCAGCCAGGGGACTAGCGGGACCCTAGGCGTCTACGAGCAGTACTTC
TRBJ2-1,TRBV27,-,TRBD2,CASSLLGLAGGPGYNEQFF,TGTGCCAGCAGTTTGCTGGGACTAGCGGGAGGGCCAGGTTACAATGAGCAGTTCTTC
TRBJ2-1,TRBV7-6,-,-,CASREGRGSSYNEQFF,TGTGCCAGCAGGGAGGGGCGGGGCAGCTCCTACAATGAGCAGTTCTTC
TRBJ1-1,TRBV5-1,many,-,CASSSGPSYEAFF,TGCGCCAGCAGCTCGGGACCGTCGTATGAAGCTTTCTTT
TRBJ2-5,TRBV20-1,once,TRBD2,CSARGGGTETQYF,TGCAGTGCTAGAGGGGGGGGGACGGAGACCCAGTACTTC
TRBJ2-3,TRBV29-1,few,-,CSVEPRTTQYF,TGCAGCGTTGAACCCAGGACAACGCAGTATTTT
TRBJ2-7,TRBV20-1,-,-,CSAQPPQLALYEQYF,TGCAGTGCCCAACCCCCGCAGTTGGCACTCTACGAGCAGTACTTC
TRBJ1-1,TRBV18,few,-,CASSPRGQEEAFF,TGTGCCAGCTCACCGAGGGGACAAGAGGAAGCTTTCTTT
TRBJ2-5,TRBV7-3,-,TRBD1,CASSPTVDRVLETQYF,TGTGCCAGCAGCCCGACTGTAGACAGGGTTCTTGAGACCCAGTACTTC
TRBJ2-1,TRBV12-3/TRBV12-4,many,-,CASSLVDNEQFF,TGTGCCAGCAGTTTAGTAGACAATGAGCAGTTCTTC
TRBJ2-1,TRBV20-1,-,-,CSAPGLGWNEQFF,TGCAGTGCTCCGGGTTTAGGCTGGAATGAGCAGTTCTTC
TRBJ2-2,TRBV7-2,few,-,CATRLASNTGELFF,TGTGCCACCAGGCTAGCGTCGAACACCGGGGAGCTGTTTTTT
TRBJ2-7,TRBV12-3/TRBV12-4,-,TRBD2,CASSLLRGGEEQYF,TGTGCCAGCAGTTTACTGCGGGGGGGCGAAGAGCAGTACTTC
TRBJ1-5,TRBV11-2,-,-,CASSPSDNQPQHF,TGTGCCAGCAGCCCCTCAGACAATCAGCCCCAGCATTTT
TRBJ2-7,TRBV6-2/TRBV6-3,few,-,CASSSTGTPYEQYF,TGTGCCAGCAGCAGTACCGGGACGCCCTACGAGCAGTACTTC
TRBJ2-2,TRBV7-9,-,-,CASSLEGTSTGELFF,TGTGCCAGCAGCTTAGAGGGGACTTCCACCGGGGAGCTGTTTTTT
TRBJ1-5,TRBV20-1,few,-,CSASGFGQIYQPQHF,TGCAGTGCTAGTGGGTTTGGGCAGATTTATCAGCCCCAGCATTTT